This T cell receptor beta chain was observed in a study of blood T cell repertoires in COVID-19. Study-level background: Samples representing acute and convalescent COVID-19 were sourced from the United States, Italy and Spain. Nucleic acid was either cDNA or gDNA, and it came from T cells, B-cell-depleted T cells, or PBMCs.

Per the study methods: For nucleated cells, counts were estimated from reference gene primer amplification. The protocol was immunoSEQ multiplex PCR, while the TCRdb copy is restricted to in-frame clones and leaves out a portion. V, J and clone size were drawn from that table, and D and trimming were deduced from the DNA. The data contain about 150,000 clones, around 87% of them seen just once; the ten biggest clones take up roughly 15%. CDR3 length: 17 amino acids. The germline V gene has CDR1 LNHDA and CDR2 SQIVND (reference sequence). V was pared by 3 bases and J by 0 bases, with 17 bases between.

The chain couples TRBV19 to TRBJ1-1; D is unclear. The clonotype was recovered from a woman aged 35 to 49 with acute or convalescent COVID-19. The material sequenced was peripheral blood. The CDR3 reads CASSISAPTLVNTEAFF. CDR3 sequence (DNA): TGTGCCAGTAGTATTTCGGCCCCGACACTAGTGAACACTGAAGCTTTCTTT.